These 22 T cell receptor beta chains originate from one sample sequenced in a study of T cells in Graves' hyperthyroidism and ophthalmopathy. What was amplified from RNA transcripts were TCR beta CDR3 regions. Carried out on the TCR CDR3, a first-round RT-PCR used the HTBI primer set. Each CDR3 protein is one row after TCRdb ran MiXCR on the multiplex PCR reads. The repertoire includes about 250,000 distinct CDR3 sequences, approximately 23% of them detected once, and roughly 40% sits in the top ten. What was sequenced was blood. These receptors were taken from a woman in her 40s with Graves' ophthalmopathy.

The chain recombines TRBV19 with TRBJ1-2, with D perhaps matching TRBD1 (6 bases). The CDR3 is 14 amino acids. Germline V gene sequence: CDR1 LNHDA, CDR2 SQIVND (reference sequence). V lost 9 bases, J lost 6 bases, and 20 bases lay in between. DNA of the CDR3: TGTGCCAGCAAACAGGGAACAGGATATCATGGCTACACCTTC. It yields the protein CASKQGTGYHGYTF.

There are many counts of this clonotype. This chain uses TRBV2 with TRBJ1-5; D possibly corresponds to TRBD1 (6 bases). CDR1 SNHLY and CDR2 FYNNEI come from the germline V gene. The CDR3 sequence is 17 residues long. The V end lost 4 bases, the J end lost 7 bases, and 23 bases lay between the germline ends. CDR3 coding DNA: TGTGCCAGCAGTGCCCAACGTATAACAGGGCCCGGGCAGCCCCAGCATTTT. Translation: CASSAQRITGPGQPQHF. The full variable domain, in which reference TRBV2 and TRBJ1-5 provide the parts outside the CDR3, is EPEVTQTPSHQVTQMGQEVILRCVPISNHLYFYWYRQILGQKVEFLVSFYNNEISEKSEIFDDQFSVERPDGSNFTLKIRSTKLEDSAMYFCASSAQRITGPGQPQHFGDGTRLSIL.

The table lists this clonotype with many counts. The chain carries TRBV6-5 and TRBJ2-7; D is undetermined. Germline CDR1 and CDR2: MNHEY and SVGAGI. The CDR3 totals 17 residues. Trimming took off 0 bases at V and 3 bases at J, with 18 bases between the two ends. CDR3 in amino acids: CASSYSSGNLRSYEQYF. DNA for the CDR3: TGTGCCAGCAGTTACTCCTCAGGAAACTTAAGGAGCTACGAGCAGTACTTC.

V gene TRBV11-2 combines with J gene TRBJ1-5; no definite D call. The V end lost 4 bases, the J end lost 9 bases, and 10 bases lay between the germline ends. The germline V gene has CDR1 SGHAT and CDR2 FQNNGV. The CDR3 loop spans 12 amino acids. The CDR3 bases are TGTGCCAGCAGCTCCATAACGGGGCCCCAGCATTTT. Protein product: CASSSITGPQHF.

This clonotype was seen ten or more times. The gene calls are TRBV20-1 and TRBJ2-7, with 7 bases matching TRBD1. CDR1 and CDR2 (germline): DFQATT, SNEGSKA (reference sequence). The CDR3 is made up of 13 amino acids. The V and J ends lost 4 bases and 5 bases, in that order; junction bases with no gene match: 8. CDR3 DNA: TGCAGTGCTACCGCCGGGACAGTTCACGAGCAGTACTTC. Translating gives CSATAGTVHEQYF.

This clonotype was found many times. The chain is built from TRBV20-1 and TRBJ2-3; D remains unclear. The CDR3 totals 11 residues. V was clipped by 6 bases and J by 2 bases, with 6 bases between them. Germline-derived CDR1 and CDR2 are DFQATT and SNEGSKA (reference sequence). The CDR3 sequence: CSAPYTDTQYF. The CDR3 DNA reads TGCAGTGCCCCATACACAGATACGCAGTATTTT.

This clonotype was picked up many times. The chain recombines TRBV6-2 or TRBV6-3 with TRBJ2-6; TRBD1 is a possible D gene (5 bases). Per germline, CDR1 MNHEY and CDR2 SVGEGT. V was cut by 5 bases and J by 0 bases, with 14 bases left in between. This CDR3 is 17 amino acids long. CDR3 region: CASSLGQLISGANVLTF. CDR3 coding DNA: TGTGCCAGCAGTCTGGGGCAGCTAATCTCTGGGGCCAACGTCCTGACTTTC.

The sample holds many counts of this clonotype. The chain links TRBV11-2 to TRBJ2-7; D ambiguous. CDR3 length: 13 amino acids. Germline V gives CDR1 SGHAT, CDR2 FQNNGV. V gave up 0 bases and J gave up 6 bases, with 9 bases separating them. The CDR3 is CASSLDPGSEQYF. CDR3 in DNA: TGTGCCAGCAGCTTAGATCCGGGTAGCGAGCAGTACTTC.

The table lists this clonotype with many counts. The V gene is TRBV6-1, the J gene TRBJ2-2; the match to TRBD2 covers 9 bases. Trimming at V came to 10 bases and at J to 2 bases, leaving 5 bases not matched to a gene. The CDR3 runs 14 residues. CDR1 is MNHNS, CDR2 SASEGT, per germline. CDR3: CATQREVNTGELFF. As DNA, the CDR3 is TGTGCCACCCAGCGGGAGGTCAACACCGGGGAGCTGTTTTTT.

This clonotype was detected ten times or more. The chain links TRBV2 to TRBJ1-2, with D maybe TRBD1 (6 bases). The CDR3 runs 11 residues. V shed 4 bases and J shed 8 bases, with 8 bases lying between them. CDR1 SNHLY and CDR2 FYNNEI come from the germline V gene. The CDR3 here is CASSGGQGYTF. DNA for the CDR3: TGTGCCAGCAGTGGGGGGCAGGGCTACACCTTC. Filled out from reference TRBV2 and TRBJ1-2, the complete variable domain reads EPEVTQTPSHQVTQMGQEVILRCVPISNHLYFYWYRQILGQKVEFLVSFYNNEISEKSEIFDDQFSVERPDGSNFTLKIRSTKLEDSAMYFCASSGGQGYTFGSGTRLTVV.

J is TRBJ2-7 and V is TRBV7-9; D might be TRBD2 (6 bases). With 4 bases removed from V and 7 bases from J, the gap between germline ends came to 20 bases. This CDR3 is built from 15 residues. Germline V gives CDR1 SEHNR, CDR2 FQNEAQ (reference sequence). CDR3 coding DNA: TGTGCCAGCAGCTCGACTGGTTTCAAGGAGGGGGAGCAGTACTTC. It yields the protein CASSSTGFKEGEQYF.

This clonotype has ten or more counts. The rearrangement joins TRBV15 to TRBJ2-7, with a possible D match to TRBD1 (5 bases). The CDR3 is 14 residues long. Between the trimmed V and J ends, which lost 1 base and 3 bases, there was a span of 10 bases. Germline V gene data show CDR1 as LNHNV and CDR2 as YYDKDF (reference sequence). The CDR3 loop reads CATSRAAGFYEQYF. The CDR3 region has the DNA TGTGCCACCAGCAGAGCGGCAGGGTTCTACGAGCAGTACTTC.

The CDR3 region is CASSLQGTNYGYTF. The CDR3 region has the DNA TGTGCCAGCAGTTTACAGGGAACCAACTATGGCTACACCTTC. This chain connects TRBV12-3 or TRBV12-4 to TRBJ1-2, with a weak D call TRBD1 (5 bases). V lost 2 bases and J lost 2, with 9 bases in between. The CDR3 extends over 14 amino acids.

In regard to this clonotype: A much larger clone is a single base away; this may be a read error. V and J are TRBV15 and TRBJ2-6, with no clear D. There are 15 residues in the CDR3. CDR1 LNHNV and CDR2 YYDKDF come from the germline V gene (reference sequence). CDR3 protein: CVTSRGPPGANVLTF. The CDR3 nucleotides are TGTGTCACCAGCAGAGGTCCCCCCGGGGCCAACGTCCTGACTTTC.

This clonotype was seen many times. DNA of the CDR3: TGTGCCAGCAGAACAGGACAGTATACTGAAGCTTTCTTT. Residues: CASRTGQYTEAFF. V and J are TRBV28 and TRBJ1-1; D may be TRBD1 (6 bases). Trimming took off 6 bases at V and 5 bases at J, with 13 bases between the two ends. In germline, CDR1 is MDHEN, CDR2 SYDVKM. CDR3 length equals 13 residues.

The rearrangement links TRBV6-1 to TRBJ1-5; maybe TRBD1 (6 bases). Germline V gives CDR1 MNHNS, CDR2 SASEGT. The CDR3 is 16 residues long. V was trimmed by 6 bases and J by 0 bases, leaving 15 bases between them. CDR3 sequence: CASSWTAIYSNQPQHF. CDR3 sequence (DNA): TGTGCCAGCAGCTGGACAGCGATTTATAGCAATCAGCCCCAGCATTTT.

The J gene is TRBJ2-3, the V gene TRBV7-2; TRBD1 or TRBD2 may be the D gene (5 bases each). Trimming removed 5 bases from V and 4 bases from J, with 10 bases in between. This CDR3 spans 13 amino acids. Germline V CDR1 and CDR2: SGHTA, FQGNSA. DNA of the CDR3: TGTGCCAGCAGCAGGGACGGCGCAGATACGCAGTATTTT. Protein: CASSRDGADTQYF.

This clonotype was counted ten times or more. The chain combines TRBV4-1 with TRBJ2-7; 9 bases are shared with TRBD2. Germline loops: CDR1 MGHRA, CDR2 YSYEKL. There are 16 residues in the CDR3. Trimming removed 0 bases from V and 6 bases from J; junction bases left unmatched: 9. The CDR3 here is CASSQDWWREGVEQYF. The CDR3 bases are TGCGCCAGCAGCCAAGATTGGTGGCGGGAGGGAGTCGAGCAGTACTTC.

The chain joins TRBV29-1 to TRBJ1-1; 9 nucleotides line up with TRBD1. The CDR3 is 12 amino acids. The J segment lost 8 bases and the V segment lost 7 bases, leaving 8 bases of the junction unmatched. Germline lookup yields CDR1 SQVTM and CDR2 ANQGSEA. The DNA of the CDR3 is TGCAGCGCCTCACAGGGGGCCTTAGAAGCTTTCTTT. This translates into CSASQGALEAFF. Supplemented by reference TRBV29-1 and TRBJ1-1, the full variable domain reads SAVISQKPSRDICQRGTSLTIQCQVDSQVTMMFWYRQQPGQSLTLIATANQGSEATYESGFVIDKFPISRPNLTFSTLTVSNMSPEDSSIYLCSASQGALEAFFGQGTRLTVV.

This clonotype showed up many times. CDR3 bases: TGTGCCAGCAGTGAGGTACTAGCGGCTTACGAGCAGTACTTC. This encodes CASSEVLAAYEQYF. The J gene is TRBJ2-7, the V gene TRBV2, with 8 bases that match TRBD2. With V trimmed by 3 bases and J by 4 bases, 5 bases remained unmatched. Germline CDR1 is SNHLY and CDR2 is FYNNEI. The CDR3 loop spans 14 amino acids. Full variable domain (missing parts from reference TRBV2 and TRBJ2-7): EPEVTQTPSHQVTQMGQEVILRCVPISNHLYFYWYRQILGQKVEFLVSFYNNEISEKSEIFDDQFSVERPDGSNFTLKIRSTKLEDSAMYFCASSEVLAAYEQYFGPGTRLTVT.

In this sample, this clonotype turned up many times. The CDR3: CSARDNRDNSGNTIYF. DNA of the CDR3: TGCAGTGCTAGAGATAATAGGGACAACTCTGGAAACACCATATATTTT. This chain uses TRBV20-1 with TRBJ1-3, with a weak D call TRBD1 (6 bases). Trimming removed 0 bases at V and 0 bases at J, with 12 bases between. The length of the CDR3 is 16 residues. Germline-derived CDR1 and CDR2 are DFQATT and SNEGSKA (reference sequence).

In its sample, this clonotype was seen many times. V is TRBV10-3 and J is TRBJ1-2; D remains unclear. Germline values: CDR1 ENHRY, CDR2 SYGVKD. The CDR3 consists of 15 residues. V dropped 10 bases and J dropped 0 bases, with 18 bases sitting between them. The CDR3 DNA sequence: TGTGCCACCTCGGGAGGGCCCCTCTCTAACTATGGCTACACCTTC. The encoded protein is CATSGGPLSNYGYTF.